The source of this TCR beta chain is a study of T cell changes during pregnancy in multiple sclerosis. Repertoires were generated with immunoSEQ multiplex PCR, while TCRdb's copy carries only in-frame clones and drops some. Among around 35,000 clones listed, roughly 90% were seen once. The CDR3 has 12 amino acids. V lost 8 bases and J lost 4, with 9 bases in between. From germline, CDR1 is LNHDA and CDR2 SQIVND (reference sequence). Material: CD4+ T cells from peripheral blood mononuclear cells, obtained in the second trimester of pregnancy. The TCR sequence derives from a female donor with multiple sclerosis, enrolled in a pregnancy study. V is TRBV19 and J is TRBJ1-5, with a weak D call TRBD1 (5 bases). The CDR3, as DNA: TGTGCCAGTTACAGGAGTAATCAGCCCCAGCATTTT. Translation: CASYRSNQPQHF.